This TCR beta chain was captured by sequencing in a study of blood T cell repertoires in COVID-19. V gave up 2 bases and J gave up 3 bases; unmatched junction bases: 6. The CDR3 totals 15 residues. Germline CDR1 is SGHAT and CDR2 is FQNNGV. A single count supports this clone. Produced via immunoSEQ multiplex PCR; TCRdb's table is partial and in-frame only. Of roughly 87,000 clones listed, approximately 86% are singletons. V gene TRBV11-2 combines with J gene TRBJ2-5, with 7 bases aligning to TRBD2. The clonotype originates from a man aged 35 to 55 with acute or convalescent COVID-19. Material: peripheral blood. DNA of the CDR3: TGTGCCAGCAGCTTAAGGGCTAGCGGAGAAGAGACCCAGTACTTC. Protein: CASSLRASGEETQYF.